This note documents a single T cell receptor (beta chain) sequence. Its antigen remains unknown. The data originate from a study of post-analysis software for immune sequencing data. Study results and caveats: The study found TRBV5-6, TRBV5-1 and TRBV20-1 among about five TRBV segments more frequent in patients than controls.

This CDR3 contains 13 residues. V shed 5 bases and J 9 bases; nucleotides not matched to a gene: 7. Unique molecular identifiers were built into the TCR beta cDNA libraries. TCRdb reanalysed the PCR reads using MiXCR and keeps one entry per CDR3 protein. The repertoire holds 450,000 or so distinct CDR3 sequences, with around 40% as singletons. V gene TRBV12-3 or TRBV12-4 combines with J gene TRBJ1-5; 7 bases match TRBD1. This clonotype was obtained from a girl aged 5-17 years with multiple sclerosis. Sequences were obtained from blood. This CDR3 is CASSPGGPGPQHF. CDR3 in DNA: TGTGCCAGCAGTCCAGGGGGACCGGGGCCCCAGCATTTT.